One and the same sample provided the 4 T cell receptor beta chains below, sequenced in a study of beta chain features in type 1 diabetes. The study, taken as a whole, reports: When Type 1 diabetes patients were examined, their TCRB CDR3s proved moderately but significantly shorter in all four CD4+ subsets.

These receptors' targets are unknown. The study reverse transcribed the entire isolated RNA, so it sequenced expressed TCRB transcripts. Assay used: immunoSEQ multiplex PCR; TCRdb lists only in-frame clones, some missing. The data contain 640,000 or so clones, 13% of them singletons. The specimen sequenced was naive CD4+ T cells from blood. The receptors were gathered from a man younger than 35 with type 1 diabetes.

The CDR3 reads CASSSTPSQIRGNTIYF. The DNA of the CDR3 is TGTGCCAGCAGTTCAACCCCCAGTCAAATCCGGGGGAACACCATATATTTT. This chain connects TRBV27 to TRBJ1-3; possibly TRBD1 for D (5 bases). The germline V and J ends were trimmed by 4 bases and 7 bases, with 23 bases remaining between them. The CDR3 is 17 amino acids. The germline CDR1 and CDR2 sequences are MNHEY and SMNVEV (reference sequence).

This clone was counted only a few times. This sequence joins TRBV14 and TRBJ2-2; possibly TRBD2 for D (5 bases). V was pared by 0 bases and J by 6 bases, with 17 bases between. Germline V gene data show CDR1 as SGHDN and CDR2 as FVKESK. This CDR3 contains 17 residues. In DNA, the CDR3 is TGTGCCAGCAGCCAAGATGGGTCGACTACCTCGCCCGGGGAGCTGTTTTTT. It translates to CASSQDGSTTSPGELFF.

The V gene is TRBV18, the J gene TRBJ2-7; D is perhaps TRBD1 or TRBD2 (5 bases each). CDR3 length: 15 residues. Looked up from germline, CDR1 is KGHSH and CDR2 is LQKENI. With 3 bases removed from V and 4 bases from J, the gap between germline ends came to 16 bases. CDR3 coding DNA: TGTGCCAGCTCACCTGGCAACAGGAGGTATTACGAGCAGTACTTC. Amino acid sequence: CASSPGNRRYYEQYF.

The chain joins TRBV25-1 to TRBJ1-1; D is ambiguous. Germline assignment: CDR1 MGHDK and CDR2 SYGVNS. The CDR3 is made up of 15 amino acids. The germline V and J ends were trimmed by 1 base and 4 bases, with 13 bases remaining between them. DNA for the CDR3: TGTGCCAGCAGTGAATCATTGATGACGGGCACTGAAGCTTTCTTT. As protein: CASSESLMTGTEAFF.